This T cell receptor (beta chain) stems from a study of cytomegalovirus exposure and HLA in healthy donors. Unmatched junction bases numbered 9, after V lost 0 bases and J lost 4 bases. This CDR3 has 17 residues. Germline-derived CDR1 and CDR2 are SGDLS and YYNGEE. Researchers ran the PCR with 60 Vbeta and 13 Jbeta primers. Produced via immunoSEQ multiplex PCR; TCRdb's table is partial and in-frame only. The sample totals fewer than 100,000 clones; its top ten clones hold more than 0.45%. The genes are TRBV9 and TRBJ2-2; 7 bases align to TRBD2. Sequencing was carried out using PBMCs. The sequence was collected from a man over 45 in good health and CMV-seronegative. The CDR3 sequence: CASSVGVAGRFTGELFF. The CDR3 DNA follows: TGTGCCAGCAGCGTAGGGGTAGCGGGCAGATTCACCGGGGAGCTGTTTTTT.